This T cell receptor (beta chain) was sequenced in a study of post-analysis software for immune sequencing data. Overall study context: Relapsing-remitting, secondary progressive and progressive-relapsing forms of multiple sclerosis all featured among disease courses.

CDR1 and CDR2 (germline): SGHDN, FVKESK. The ends were cut back, 3 bases at V and 2 bases at J, with 10 bases in the middle. The CDR3 is 15 residues long. Incorporated into the TCR beta cDNA libraries were unique molecular identifiers, which served to reduce PCR and sequencing biases. When about 0.9 to 11 million T cells were used, they gave some 520,000 cDNA molecules. TCRdb reprocessed the PCR reads with MiXCR, giving one entry per CDR3 protein. The sample has about 540,000 distinct CDR3 sequences; roughly 34% are singletons. Of note for this clonotype: Its specificity is unknown.

General study results and limits: In patients, TRBV5-6, TRBV5-1 and TRBV20-1 belonged to five TRBV segments found more frequently than in controls. F measure showed strong co-clustering of same-batch samples. When compared against controls, multiple sclerosis patients showed significantly lower normalized Chao1 diversity.

This sequence was found in a girl younger than 18 with multiple sclerosis. Sequenced sample: blood. V gene TRBV14 combines with J gene TRBJ2-2; D tentatively fits TRBD1 or TRBD2 (5 bases each). The CDR3 DNA is TGTGCCAGCAGCCATTGGGGACGCAACACCGGGGAGCTGTTTTTT. Translated: CASSHWGRNTGELFF.